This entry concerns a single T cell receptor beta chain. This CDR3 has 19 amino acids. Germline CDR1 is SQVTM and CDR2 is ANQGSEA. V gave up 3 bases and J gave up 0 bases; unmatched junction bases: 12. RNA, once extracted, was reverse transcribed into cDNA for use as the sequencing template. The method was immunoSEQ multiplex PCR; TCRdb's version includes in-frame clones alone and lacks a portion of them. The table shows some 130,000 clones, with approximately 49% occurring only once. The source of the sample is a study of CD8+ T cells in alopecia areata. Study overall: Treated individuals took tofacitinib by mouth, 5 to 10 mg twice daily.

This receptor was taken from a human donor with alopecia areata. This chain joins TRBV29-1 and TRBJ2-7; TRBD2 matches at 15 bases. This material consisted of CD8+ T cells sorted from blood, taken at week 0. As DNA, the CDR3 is TGCAGCGTTGAGACCCTTGGGACTAGCGGGGGGAACAGCTCCTACGAGCAGTACTTC. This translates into CSVETLGTSGGNSSYEQYF.